These T cell receptor beta chains were read from a single sample in a study of regulatory T cells in long-lasting Graves disease. Each CDR3 protein gets one entry after TCRdb re-called the multiplex PCR reads with MiXCR. The sample lists approximately 300,000 distinct CDR3 sequences; under 20% were seen once. The sequencing here drew on peripheral blood mononuclear cells (PBMCs), taken at new diagnosis, from a patient treated with antithyroid drugs. These TCRs come from a female donor with Graves disease. The CDR3 runs from the conserved cysteine through the conserved F or W. The D gene is left open where the match is weak. Some rows have no size entry. The others give once, few or many, or a class for an expanded clone.

clone_size	d_call	j_call	v_call	cdr3_aa	cdr3_nt
many	-	TRBJ2-7	TRBV5-1	CASSLEVVGSYEQYF	TGCGCCAGCAGCTTGGAGGTCGTCGGATCATACGAGCAGTACTTC
few	-	TRBJ2-1	TRBV30	CAWSKASYNEQFF	TGTGCCTGGAGCAAAGCGAGCTACAATGAGCAGTTCTTC
-	TRBD2	TRBJ2-7	TRBV12-3/TRBV12-4	CASSRKLAGHTYEQYF	TGTGCCAGCAGCCGAAAACTAGCGGGACATACTTACGAGCAGTACTTC
-	-	TRBJ2-5	TRBV5-1	CASSLVGDETQYF	TGCGCCAGCAGCTTGGTAGGGGATGAGACCCAGTACTTC
few	-	TRBJ2-7	TRBV29-1	CSVGQDYEQYF	TGCAGCGTCGGCCAGGACTACGAGCAGTACTTC
-	-	TRBJ1-2	TRBV20-1	CGAHSRDRNYGYTF	TGCGGTGCTCATAGCCGGGACCGCAACTATGGCTACACCTTC
many	-	TRBJ2-1	TRBV6-1	CASWAGTPRSNEQFF	TGTGCCAGCTGGGCCGGGACACCGCGAAGTAATGAGCAGTTCTTC
-	-	TRBJ2-3	TRBV7-2	CASRLGILWREGSDTQYF	TGTGCCAGCAGACTTGGGATTTTATGGCGGGAAGGGTCAGATACGCAGTATTTT
many	-	TRBJ2-3	TRBV2	CASKTGDTQYF	TGTGCCAGCAAAACTGGTGATACGCAGTATTTT
-	TRBD1	TRBJ1-2	TRBV12-3/TRBV12-4	CASSLKTGGNYGYTF	TGTGCCAGCAGCCTAAAGACAGGGGGGAACTATGGCTACACCTTC
many	-	TRBJ1-1	TRBV5-1	CASSSMDSPGHTEAFF	TGCGCCAGCAGCTCCATGGACAGCCCCGGGCACACTGAAGCTTTCTTT
many	TRBD2	TRBJ2-7	TRBV27	CASSLSRGLAGNYEQYF	TGTGCCAGCAGTTTATCGAGGGGACTAGCGGGAAACTACGAGCAGTACTTC
few	-	TRBJ2-1	TRBV25-1	CASSPGSLGFNEQFF	TGTGCCAGCAGTCCGGGATCCCTAGGGTTCAATGAGCAGTTCTTC
-	-	TRBJ1-1	TRBV6-2/TRBV6-3	CASSYSTGMDTEAFF	TGTGCCAGCAGTTACTCGACGGGGATGGACACTGAAGCTTTCTTT
few	TRBD1	TRBJ1-2	TRBV6-1	CASSEEGAGGYGYTF	TGTGCCAGCAGTGAAGAAGGGGCAGGGGGCTACGGCTACACCTTC
many	-	TRBJ2-1	TRBV20-1	CSARDRQAHYNEQFF	TGCAGTGCTAGAGATAGGCAGGCCCACTACAATGAGCAGTTCTTC
many	-	TRBJ1-2	TRBV11-3	CASSLEVDSGYTF	TGTGCCAGCAGCTTAGAAGTTGACTCTGGCTACACCTTC
-	TRBD2	TRBJ2-7	TRBV20-1	CSASLTSGSGYEQYF	TGCAGTGCTAGTCTTACTAGCGGGAGTGGATACGAGCAGTACTTC
few	-	TRBJ1-5	TRBV20-1	CSAEGGGNQPQHF	TGCAGTGCTGAGGGGGGGGGCAATCAGCCCCAGCATTTT
-	TRBD1	TRBJ1-5	TRBV12-3/TRBV12-4	CASSTDRERQPQHF	TGTGCCAGCAGCACCGACAGGGAGCGTCAGCCCCAGCATTTT
-	TRBD2	TRBJ2-1	TRBV7-2	CASSLVGARTSGLDEQFF	TGTGCCAGCAGCTTAGTGGGGGCGCGGACTAGCGGGTTGGATGAGCAGTTCTTC
many	TRBD2	TRBJ2-3	TRBV4-1	CASSLQHPGLGTDTQYF	TGCGCCAGCAGCTTGCAACACCCGGGACTAGGCACAGATACGCAGTATTTT
many	TRBD2	TRBJ2-7	TRBV27	CASTPAGTSGSYEQYF	TGTGCCAGCACTCCGGCCGGGACTAGCGGCTCCTACGAGCAGTACTTC
few	-	TRBJ1-1	TRBV30	CAWSSLSPQDTEAFF	TGTGCCTGGAGTTCTCTATCCCCACAGGACACTGAAGCTTTCTTT
many	TRBD1	TRBJ2-7	TRBV3-1	CASSRTGQGSYEQYF	TGTGCCAGCAGCCGAACAGGACAGGGATCCTACGAGCAGTACTTC
many	-	TRBJ2-6	TRBV2	CASSVGSGANVLTF	TGTGCCAGCAGTGTCGGGTCCGGGGCCAACGTCCTGACTTTC
many	-	TRBJ1-2	TRBV6-5	CASSYGGGGSYGYTF	TGTGCCAGCAGTTATGGAGGGGGAGGCAGCTATGGCTACACCTTC
few	-	TRBJ1-1	TRBV18	CASSRTPNTGAFF	TGTGCCAGCTCACGCACTCCGAACACTGGAGCTTTCTTT
many	TRBD2	TRBJ2-2	TRBV28	CASSPRLAGLNTGELFF	TGTGCCAGCAGTCCTCGACTAGCGGGACTCAACACCGGGGAGCTGTTTTTT
few	-	TRBJ2-5	TRBV3-1	CASSQGVGAETQYF	TGTGCCAGCAGCCAAGGGGTGGGAGCGGAGACCCAGTACTTC
many	-	TRBJ1-5	TRBV27	CASRLGGGQPQHF	TGTGCCAGCCGTTTGGGGGGAGGTCAGCCCCAGCATTTT
many	TRBD2	TRBJ2-7	TRBV28	CATTYGGASSYEQYF	TGTGCCACCACGTACGGGGGGGCTAGCTCCTACGAGCAGTACTTC
many	-	TRBJ1-2	TRBV28	CASSTAYYGYTF	TGTGCCAGCAGTACAGCCTACTATGGCTACACCTTC
many	TRBD1	TRBJ2-7	TRBV20-1	CSATGQGARFYEQYF	TGCAGTGCTACGGGACAGGGGGCGAGATTCTACGAGCAGTACTTC
many	-	TRBJ1-3	TRBV30	CAWSVLPRALRGNTIYF	TGTGCCTGGAGTGTACTCCCCAGGGCCCTGCGGGGAAACACCATATATTTT
few	TRBD2	TRBJ2-1	TRBV27	CASSFAGLAGGNEQFF	TGTGCCAGCAGTTTTGCCGGACTAGCGGGAGGCAATGAGCAGTTCTTC